Listed below are T cell receptor beta chains from one sample, sequenced in a study of T cells in Graves' hyperthyroidism and ophthalmopathy. TCRdb recomputed calls from the multiplex PCR reads with MiXCR, one row per CDR3 protein. The sample lists hundreds of thousands of distinct CDR3 sequences; less than 45% were seen once. Material for sequencing was peripheral blood or thyroid tissue (not recorded which). Source of these receptors: an adult man with Graves' disease, either hyperthyroidism or ophthalmopathy (not recorded which). CDR3s leave out the opening cysteine and the closing phenylalanine or tryptophan.

V gene	J gene	CDR3 protein
TRBV12-3/TRBV12-4	TRBJ1-2	ASSQNGGGGYT
TRBV7-2	TRBJ1-3	ASSLEGSYSGNTIY
TRBV15	TRBJ2-6	ATSRDGLGGANVLT
TRBV12-3/TRBV12-4	TRBJ1-1	ASSEELGGTEAL
TRBV2	TRBJ1-4	ASSEDMREKLF
TRBV12-5	TRBJ2-5	ASGPRTGPETQY
TRBV29-1	TRBJ2-2	SVGSGPSTGELF
TRBV9	TRBJ2-2	ASSQGGVTGELF
TRBV19	TRBJ1-5	ASSGDRQNQPQH
TRBV10-3	TRBJ2-6	AISESFRAEA
TRBV29-1	TRBJ2-7	SVDSGEQY
TRBV6-6	TRBJ1-6	ASSYFNQGGSPLH
TRBV7-6	TRBJ2-5	ASSYSSRGIPY
TRBV29-1	TRBJ1-6	SLGSYSPLH
TRBV4-2	TRBJ2-2	ASGTTNTGELF
TRBV20-1	TRBJ2-7	SATSLAGSNEQY
TRBV6-1	TRBJ1-5	ASSYGSGTGAVRNQPQH
TRBV28	TRBJ1-3	ASRSPGSSGNTIY
TRBV10-3	TRBJ2-5	AISHGQDQETQY
TRBV6-5	TRBJ2-7	ASSEGWGGTYDQY
TRBV12-3/TRBV12-4	TRBJ1-2	ASSLAGTRHGYT
TRBV7-2	TRBJ1-2	ASSFWDLNYGYT